A single sample is the source of the 24 T cell receptor beta chains below, sequenced in a study of PD-L1 blockade in urothelial cancer. Sample time point: pretreatment peripheral blood. Assay used: immunoSEQ multiplex PCR; TCRdb lists only in-frame clones, some missing. This table holds under 50,000 clones, 82% found once. The sequencing used PBMCs, collected around atezolizumab (anti-PD-L1) treatment. These receptors came from a middle-aged man with urothelial cancer.

The sample holds one count of this clone. CDR3 residues: CASSRPGQGVTEAFF. The CDR3 DNA is TGTGCCAGCAGTCGCCCAGGACAGGGAGTCACTGAAGCTTTCTTT. The J gene is TRBJ1-1, the V gene TRBV6-6; 8 nucleotides line up with TRBD1. With V trimmed by 5 bases and J by 4 bases, 9 bases remained unmatched. The germline gives CDR1 MNHNY, CDR2 SVGAGI (reference sequence). The CDR3 runs 15 residues.

This clone has at least ten counts. The chain is built from TRBV11-1 and TRBJ2-4; 9 bases are a match to TRBD1. The CDR3 covers 12 residues. CDR1 is SGHAT and CDR2 is FQDESV in the germline V gene (reference sequence). The junction had 3 bases not matched to a gene; V was cut back by 5 bases and J by 10 bases. This chain's CDR3 is CASSVGQGIQYF. CDR3 nucleotide sequence: TGTGCCAGCAGCGTCGGACAGGGGATTCAGTACTTC.

The chain is built from TRBV5-1 and TRBJ1-3; the D gene is possibly TRBD1 (6 bases). V dropped 2 bases and J dropped 2 bases, with 11 bases sitting between them. In germline, CDR1 is SGHRS, CDR2 YFSETQ. This CDR3 has 15 residues. The CDR3: CASSFDRLTGNTIYF. CDR3 coding DNA: TGCGCCAGCAGCTTCGACAGGCTAACTGGAAACACCATATATTTT.

The V gene is TRBV5-1, the J gene TRBJ2-4; D gene unclear. The CDR3 has 13 amino acids. V was pared by 2 bases and J by 6 bases, with 9 bases between. Germline V gives CDR1 SGHRS, CDR2 YFSETQ. Here the CDR3 DNA reads TGCGCCAGCAGCTTTGGAGAAAGAAACATTCAGTACTTC. Its protein is CASSFGERNIQYF.

The CDR3 DNA sequence: TGTGCCAGCAGCTTGGGGCAGGGGGAAGCCGGGGAGCTGTTTTTT. Its translation: CASSLGQGEAGELFF. The chain links TRBV5-4 to TRBJ2-2; 7 bases are a match to TRBD1. The CDR3 is 15 residues long. V gave up 0 bases and J gave up 6 bases; unmatched junction bases: 5. Germline-derived CDR1 and CDR2 are SGHNT and YYREEE (reference sequence). Supplemented by reference TRBV5-4 and TRBJ2-2, the full variable domain reads ETGVTQSPTHLIKTRGQQVTLRCSSQSGHNTVSWYQQALGQGPQFIFQYYREEENGRGNFPPRFSGLQFPNYSSELNVNALELDDSALYLCASSLGQGEAGELFFGEGSRLTVL.

The V and J genes are TRBV4-1 and TRBJ1-5; no reliable D call. The CDR3 covers 17 residues. V was cut by 0 bases and J by 0 bases, with 12 bases left in between. Germline V gives CDR1 MGHRA, CDR2 YSYEKL. The CDR3 coding sequence is TGCGCCAGCAGCCAAGAAATGCGAGGTTATAGCAATCAGCCCCAGCATTTT. Its translation: CASSQEMRGYSNQPQHF.

The gene calls are TRBV29-1 and TRBJ1-1; TRBD1 agrees at 10 bases. The length of the CDR3 is 13 residues. CDR1 and CDR2 (germline): SQVTM, ANQGSEA. V shed 7 bases and J 4 bases; nucleotides not matched to a gene: 6. The CDR3 bases are TGCAGCGGTGCCGGGACAGGGGTCACTGAAGCTTTCTTT. Translating it yields CSGAGTGVTEAFF.

The chain recombines TRBV5-1 with TRBJ2-7; possible D gene TRBD1, 5 bases. The germline V gene encodes CDR1 SGHRS and CDR2 YFSETQ. CDR3 size: 15 residues. V lost 0 bases to trimming and J lost 5 bases, with 15 bases between them. CDR3 region: CASSLEGASADEQYF. The CDR3 DNA reads TGCGCCAGCAGCTTGGAAGGGGCAAGTGCGGACGAGCAGTACTTC.

The V gene is TRBV5-1, the J gene TRBJ2-2; 7 nucleotides line up with TRBD1. This CDR3 is 15 amino acids long. Unmatched junction bases numbered 3, after V lost 4 bases and J lost 0 bases. Germline CDR1 SGHRS, CDR2 YFSETQ. DNA for the CDR3: TGCGCCAGCAGCCGCGACAGGGCGAACACCGGGGAGCTGTTTTTT. It codes for CASSRDRANTGELFF.

This clone was detected once. This rearrangement joins TRBV4-2 to TRBJ2-1, with 9 bases fitting TRBD1. The V segment lost 3 bases and the J segment 2 bases; nucleotides outside the gene matches: 11. Germline assignment: CDR1 LGHNA and CDR2 YNFKEQ. This CDR3 contains 18 residues. The CDR3 loop is CASSHASSRDRAYNEQFF. The CDR3 DNA follows: TGTGCCAGCAGCCACGCCTCTTCCCGGGACAGGGCCTACAATGAGCAGTTCTTC.

V usage is TRBV7-8 and J usage is TRBJ1-3, with D perhaps matching TRBD1 (5 bases). The ends were cut back, 8 bases at V and 3 bases at J, with 14 bases in the middle. The CDR3 spans 14 residues. The germline V gene encodes CDR1 SGHVS and CDR2 FQNEAQ. This CDR3 reads CASGLAGFGNTIYF. DNA of the CDR3: TGTGCCAGCGGACTAGCAGGGTTTGGAAACACCATATATTTT. Filled out from reference TRBV7-8 and TRBJ1-3, the complete variable domain reads GAGVSQSPRYKVAKRGQDVALRCDPISGHVSLFWYQQALGQGPEFLTYFQNEAQLDKSGLPSDRFFAERPEGSVSTLKIQRTQQEDSAVYLCASGLAGFGNTIYFGEGSWLTVV.

The rearrangement links TRBV2 to TRBJ2-1, with 8 positions matching TRBD2. Germline V gene lookup returns CDR1 SNHLY and CDR2 FYNNEI. V lost 3 bases and J lost 8; bases outside the gene matches: 3. This CDR3 is built from 13 residues. The CDR3 region is CASSDRAGDEQFF. The CDR3 nucleotides are TGTGCCAGCAGTGATAGAGCGGGAGATGAGCAGTTCTTC.

The V call is TRBV28, the J call TRBJ2-2; D is perhaps TRBD2 (5 bases). This CDR3 is built from 15 residues. Germline V gene data show CDR1 as MDHEN and CDR2 as SYDVKM. The ends were cut back, 3 bases at V and 0 bases at J, with 8 bases in the middle. This chain's CDR3 is CASSLTGTNTGELFF. CDR3 bases: TGTGCCAGCAGTTTGACGGGGACGAACACCGGGGAGCTGTTTTTT.

J is TRBJ2-1 and V is TRBV9, with a possible D match to TRBD2 (5 bases). CDR3 length: 13 residues. Germline V gives CDR1 SGDLS, CDR2 YYNGEE. Deletions cut 3 bases from V and 8 bases from J, with 12 bases between. The CDR3 region is CASSGPREHEQFF. The CDR3 nucleotides are TGTGCCAGCAGCGGACCGAGGGAGCATGAGCAGTTCTTC.

J is TRBJ2-3 and V is TRBV29-1, with D possibly matching TRBD2 (7 bases). Germline V lookup: CDR1 SQVTM, CDR2 ANQGSEA. The ends were cut back, 1 base at V and 0 bases at J, with 14 bases in the middle. The CDR3 has 16 residues. CDR3 in amino acids: CSVEGRGLSSTDTQYF. The CDR3, as DNA: TGCAGCGTTGAAGGGCGGGGGCTCTCTAGCACAGATACGCAGTATTTT.

The rearrangement links TRBV5-1 to TRBJ2-3; tentatively, D is TRBD2 (6 bases). Germline CDR1 and CDR2: SGHRS and YFSETQ. This CDR3 comprises 15 residues. Deletions cut 2 bases from V and 4 bases from J, with 14 bases between. CDR3 in amino acids: CASSLAGKTPDTQYF. The CDR3, as DNA: TGCGCCAGCAGCTTAGCGGGCAAAACACCAGATACGCAGTATTTT.

The chain employs TRBV2 and TRBJ1-1, with TRBD1 matching over 7 bases. V trimming: 2 bases; J trimming: 7 bases; junction bases outside the gene matches: 7. The CDR3 extends over 14 amino acids. Germline V lookup: CDR1 SNHLY, CDR2 FYNNEI. CDR3 coding DNA: TGTGCCAGCAGTGAAATAAGGGGGCGCGGTGAAGCTTTCTTT. Its translation: CASSEIRGRGEAFF. The full variable domain, with the rest looked up from reference TRBV2 and TRBJ1-1, is EPEVTQTPSHQVTQMGQEVILRCVPISNHLYFYWYRQILGQKVEFLVSFYNNEISEKSEIFDDQFSVERPDGSNFTLKIRSTKLEDSAMYFCASSEIRGRGEAFFGQGTRLTVV.

The genes are TRBV5-1 and TRBJ1-1; D ambiguous. Germline V gene sequence: CDR1 SGHRS, CDR2 YFSETQ. V was pared by 2 bases and J by 5 bases, with 7 bases between. This CDR3 is built from 12 residues. CDR3 sequence (DNA): TGCGCCAGCAGCTTATCCGAGACTGAAGCTTTCTTT. Its translation: CASSLSETEAFF.

This clone was found a few times. V and J are TRBV7-9 and TRBJ1-6; 7 bases are a match to TRBD1. Germline V gives CDR1 SEHNR, CDR2 FQNEAQ (reference sequence). Losses at the gene ends were 7 bases for V and 10 bases for J; bases not matched to a gene: 10. The CDR3 is made up of 14 amino acids. The CDR3 loop is CASTLTGVGSPLHF. CDR3 in DNA: TGTGCCAGCACCCTCACAGGGGTTGGGTCACCCCTCCACTTT. Full variable domain (outside the CDR3, taken from reference TRBV7-9 and TRBJ1-6): DTGVSQNPRHKITKRGQNVTFRCDPISEHNRLYWYRQTLGQGPEFLTYFQNEAQLEKSRLLSDRFSAERPKGSFSTLEIQRTEQGDSAMYLCASTLTGVGSPLHFGNGTRLTVT.

This chain connects TRBV10-3 to TRBJ2-1; 7 bases agree with TRBD1. CDR1 and CDR2 (germline): ENHRY, SYGVKD. Trimming took 6 bases from V and 6 from J; bases not matched to a gene: 2. CDR3 size: 12 residues. CDR3 amino acids: CAISRTGNEQFF. The CDR3 DNA reads as TGTGCCATCAGCCGGACAGGCAATGAGCAGTTCTTC.

This sequence joins TRBV29-1 and TRBJ2-1, with 7 bases lining up with TRBD1. Germline trimming cut 6 bases from V and 0 bases from J; bases unmatched to any gene: 2. CDR3 size: 13 residues. Germline V gene data show CDR1 as SQVTM and CDR2 as ANQGSEA. CDR3 DNA: TGCAGCGTAGCAGGGGGCTCCTACAATGAGCAGTTCTTC. Its protein product is CSVAGGSYNEQFF.

The V gene is TRBV28, the J gene TRBJ1-2, with a weak D call TRBD1 (5 bases). V was shortened by 4 bases and J by 8 bases, with 11 bases between the two germline ends. From germline, CDR1 is MDHEN and CDR2 SYDVKM. CDR3 length equals 12 residues. DNA for the CDR3: TGTGCCAGCAGTTCCCGACAGTGGGGCTACACCTTC. It is translated as CASSSRQWGYTF.

This chain uses TRBV7-8 with TRBJ1-4, with no clear D. V lost 1 base, J lost 4 bases, and 7 bases lay in between. This CDR3 is 14 amino acids long. Germline loops: CDR1 SGHVS, CDR2 FQNEAQ. CDR3 sequence reads: CASSLVAVNEKLFF. Here the CDR3 DNA reads TGTGCCAGCAGCTTAGTTGCGGTTAATGAAAAACTGTTTTTT.

This chain links TRBV7-8 with TRBJ1-5; the D gene is possibly TRBD1 (5 bases). Looked up from germline, CDR1 is SGHVS and CDR2 is FQNEAQ. Trimming cost V 5 bases and J 4 bases, with 18 bases left between them. This CDR3 has 16 amino acids. The CDR3 DNA reads TGTGCCAGCAGCCCCCAGGGTAGGGTAGGGAATCAGCCCCAGCATTTT. Its protein is CASSPQGRVGNQPQHF.